The 27 T cell receptor beta chains given below trace back to one sample, sequenced in a study of vaccination effects on CD4 cells after COVID-19. Antigen-specific CD4+ T cells were expanded (with viral peptide pools) by the ViraFEST assay ahead of sequencing. Following culture for about ten days, CD4+ T cells were isolated. Sometime from March through December 2020, the person acquired a SARS-CoV-2 infection that PCR confirmed. Their cognate antigens are unknown. The data were produced by immunoSEQ multiplex PCR, yet TCRdb's version contains in-frame clones alone and is incomplete. The table lists fewer than 30,000 clones, more than 75% of them singletons. The source was CD4+ T cells from PBMCs cultured with HCoV-NL63 spike peptides, collected before COVID-19 vaccination. The receptors originated from a human donor who had a prior SARS-CoV-2 infection.

V gene TRBV19 combines with J gene TRBJ2-2, with 10 bases identical to TRBD2. V shed 7 bases and J 6 bases; nucleotides not matched to a gene: 8. The CDR3 has 15 residues. The germline gives CDR1 LNHDA, CDR2 SQIVND (reference sequence). CDR3 sequence: CASMGERGGSGELFF. CDR3 in DNA: TGTGCCAGTATGGGCGAGCGGGGGGGCTCCGGGGAGCTGTTTTTT. Using reference TRBV19 and TRBJ2-2 for the parts outside the CDR3, the full variable domain is DGGITQSPKYLFRKEGQNVTLSCEQNLNHDAMYWYRQDPGQGLRLIYYSQIVNDFQKGDIAEGYSVSREKKESFPLTVTSAQKNPTAFYLCASMGERGGSGELFFGEGSRLTVL.

J is TRBJ2-7 and V is TRBV12-5; D is possibly TRBD1 (5 bases). The germline V gene encodes CDR1 LGHNT and CDR2 FRNRAP. CDR3 length equals 17 residues. V lost 2 bases and J 2 bases, leaving 19 bases between the germline ends. The CDR3 protein is CASGLRLWQGRTYEQYF. CDR3 sequence (DNA): TGTGCTAGTGGTTTGAGGCTCTGGCAGGGTAGGACCTACGAGCAGTACTTC.

This sequence joins TRBV2 and TRBJ2-3; D is ambiguous. This CDR3 spans 13 amino acids. The V gene's germline CDR1 is SNHLY and CDR2 FYNNEI. The ends were cut back, 1 base at V and 5 bases at J, with 7 bases in the middle. As DNA, the CDR3 is TGTGCCAGCAGTGAAGTCAGGAGAGATACGCAGTATTTT. It yields the protein CASSEVRRDTQYF.

J is TRBJ1-2 and V is TRBV19; TRBD1 aligns across 7 bases. The CDR3 consists of 17 residues. Germline V gene lookup returns CDR1 LNHDA and CDR2 SQIVND (reference sequence). Trimming removed 6 bases from V and 2 bases from J; junction bases left unmatched: 15. DNA of the CDR3: TGTGCCAGTAGACGAAATGGGGGGACAGCTAGAAACTATGGCTACACCTTC. As protein: CASRRNGGTARNYGYTF.

The chain couples TRBV6-5 to TRBJ1-6; D gene ambiguous. V shed 6 bases and J shed 6 bases, with 12 bases lying between them. Germline values: CDR1 MNHEY, CDR2 SVGAGI. The CDR3 contains 14 residues. This CDR3 is CASRRRETNSPLHF. CDR3 bases: TGTGCCAGCAGAAGGAGGGAGACTAATTCACCCCTCCACTTT.

J is TRBJ1-4 and V is TRBV5-4, with D maybe TRBD1 (6 bases). Trimming took 4 bases from V and 5 from J, leaving 18 bases between them. The CDR3 has 16 amino acids. Germline V lookup: CDR1 SGHNT, CDR2 YYREEE (reference sequence). CDR3 sequence (DNA): TGTGCCAGCAGCCGAGTTGAAGGGGGGGGAAATGAAAAACTGTTTTTT. It encodes CASSRVEGGGNEKLFF.

In this sample, this clone turned up once. The DNA of the CDR3 is TGTGCCAGCAGCTTTTTCGGACGGGAAGATCAGCCCCAGCATTTT. As protein: CASSFFGREDQPQHF. The V gene is TRBV5-8, the J gene TRBJ1-5; D gene unclear. Trimming took 2 bases from V and 5 from J, leaving 14 bases between them. The germline V gene has CDR1 SGHTS and CDR2 YDEGEE. CDR3 size: 15 residues.

The gene calls are TRBV5-8 and TRBJ1-2, with 7 bases identical to TRBD1. Germline V gene lookup returns CDR1 SGHTS and CDR2 YDEGEE. The V and J ends lost 3 bases and 7 bases, in that order; junction bases with no gene match: 6. CDR3 length: 13 residues. The CDR3 sequence: CASSSRQGGGYTF. For the CDR3, the DNA is TGTGCCAGCAGCTCTAGACAGGGAGGTGGCTACACCTTC.

This chain joins TRBV9 and TRBJ2-1, with unresolved D. V lost 0 bases and J 0 bases, leaving 4 bases between the germline ends. The CDR3 is 14 residues long. The germline V gene has CDR1 SGDLS and CDR2 YYNGEE. CDR3 amino acids: CASSVVDSYNEQFF. The DNA of the CDR3 is TGTGCCAGCAGCGTAGTTGACTCCTACAATGAGCAGTTCTTC.

The chain carries TRBV5-1 and TRBJ2-3; D gene uncertain. Germline V gene data show CDR1 as SGHRS and CDR2 as YFSETQ. The CDR3 runs 14 residues. The V gene lost 0 bases and the J gene lost 2 bases, with 7 bases spanning the gap. CDR3 in amino acids: CASSLVVLTDTQYF. The CDR3 DNA follows: TGCGCCAGCAGCTTGGTGGTCCTCACAGATACGCAGTATTTT.

The chain employs TRBV30 and TRBJ2-5; 11 bases are shared with TRBD2. J was trimmed by 2 bases and V by 2 bases; bases with no gene match: 7. CDR1 is GTSNPN and CDR2 is SVGIG in the germline V gene (reference sequence). The CDR3 spans 16 residues. This chain's CDR3 is CAWSLGLAGLQETQYF. The CDR3 nucleotides read TGTGCCTGGAGTCTCGGACTAGCGGGTTTGCAAGAGACCCAGTACTTC.

The V gene is TRBV11-3, the J gene TRBJ2-3, with 7 bases aligning to TRBD2. The CDR3 totals 16 residues. The germline CDR1 and CDR2 sequences are SGHNT and YENEEA. Trimming removed 5 bases from V and 0 bases from J; junction bases left unmatched: 8. CDR3 in amino acids: CASSPPLAASTDTQYF. In DNA form, the CDR3 reads TGTGCCAGCAGCCCCCCCCTAGCGGCTAGCACAGATACGCAGTATTTT. Drawing the rest from reference TRBV11-3 and TRBJ2-3, the complete variable domain is EAGVVQSPRYKIIEKKQPVAFWCNPISGHNTLYWYLQNLGQGPELLIRYENEEAVDDSQLPKDRFSAERLKGVDSTLKIQPAELGDSAVYLCASSPPLAASTDTQYFGPGTRLTVL.

This clone was counted between two and nine times. The genes are TRBV11-2 and TRBJ2-3; D perhaps matches TRBD1 (5 bases). CDR3 length: 14 residues. Trimming stripped 3 bases from V and 1 base from J, with 8 bases between. Germline V CDR1 and CDR2: SGHAT, FQNNGV. The CDR3 here is CASSLGRGTDTQYF. DNA of the CDR3: TGTGCCAGCAGCTTGGGCAGGGGCACAGATACGCAGTATTTT. The full variable domain, its missing parts supplied by reference TRBV11-2 and TRBJ2-3, is EAGVAQSPRYKIIEKRQSVAFWCNPISGHATLYWYQQILGQGPKLLIQFQNNGVVDDSQLPKDRFSAERLKGVDSTLKIQPAKLEDSAVYLCASSLGRGTDTQYFGPGTRLTVL.

In its sample, this clone was seen a few times. V usage is TRBV29-1 and J usage is TRBJ2-7; TRBD1 is a possible D gene (6 bases). Trimming removed 6 bases from V and 2 bases from J, with 14 bases in between. CDR1 SQVTM and CDR2 ANQGSEA come from the germline V gene. The CDR3 is 13 amino acids. CDR3 nucleotides: TGCAGCGTCAGGGGTTTGGGGACCTACGAGCAGTACTTC. Translated, it gives CSVRGLGTYEQYF.

The genes are TRBV5-4 and TRBJ2-2; D not certain. Trimming removed 4 bases at V and 4 bases at J, with 8 bases between. This CDR3 contains 13 residues. Germline V lookup: CDR1 SGHNT, CDR2 YYREEE (reference sequence). The chain's CDR3 is CASSPSPTGELFF. The CDR3 DNA reads as TGTGCCAGCAGCCCCAGTCCCACCGGGGAGCTGTTTTTT. The full variable domain, rest sourced from reference TRBV5-4 and TRBJ2-2, is ETGVTQSPTHLIKTRGQQVTLRCSSQSGHNTVSWYQQALGQGPQFIFQYYREEENGRGNFPPRFSGLQFPNYSSELNVNALELDDSALYLCASSPSPTGELFFGEGSRLTVL.

The rearrangement uses TRBV7-2 and TRBJ2-3; 8 positions agree with TRBD1. V trimming: 1 base; J trimming: 4 bases; junction bases outside the gene matches: 7. Germline V CDR1 and CDR2: SGHTA, FQGNSA. There are 16 residues in the CDR3. The CDR3 coding sequence is TGTGCCAGCAGCTTAGTGTTACAGGGGGGTGCAGATACGCAGTATTTT. Protein: CASSLVLQGGADTQYF.

The chain links TRBV11-3 to TRBJ2-7, with 7 bases aligning to TRBD1. Germline V gives CDR1 SGHNT, CDR2 YENEEA. Trimming cost V 5 bases and J 3 bases; bases outside gene matches: 13. This CDR3 contains 16 residues. The chain's CDR3 is CASSTGSDRSLYEQYF. The CDR3 DNA sequence: TGTGCCAGCAGCACTGGATCGGACAGGAGTCTCTACGAGCAGTACTTC.

V is TRBV7-8 and J is TRBJ2-7; 12 bases fit TRBD2. The CDR3 sequence is 15 residues long. Germline V gives CDR1 SGHVS, CDR2 FQNEAQ. V lost 5 bases, J lost 4 bases, and 6 bases stayed unmatched. CDR3 in amino acids: CASSQGLAGLYEQYF. CDR3 nucleotides: TGTGCCAGCAGCCAAGGACTAGCGGGACTGTACGAGCAGTACTTC.

CDR3 sequence: CARSLVLRGLTDTQYF. In DNA, the CDR3 is TGTGCCAGAAGCTTGGTTCTGCGGGGCCTCACAGATACGCAGTATTTT. The chain is built from TRBV5-3 and TRBJ2-3, with D maybe TRBD2 (6 bases). TRBV5-3 is an ORF for which the function is uncertain. Trimming shortened V by 0 bases and J by 2 bases, and 13 bases separated the two germline ends. This CDR3 comprises 16 residues.

The gene calls are TRBV7-6 and TRBJ1-3; unclear D gene. Deletions cut 1 base from V and 0 bases from J, with 10 bases between. Germline V gives CDR1 SGHVS, CDR2 FNYEAQ. The CDR3 spans 16 residues. CDR3 in amino acids: CASSLGSWASGNTIYF. The DNA for the CDR3 is TGTGCCAGCAGCTTAGGGTCCTGGGCCTCTGGAAACACCATATATTTT. The whole variable domain, remainder taken from reference TRBV7-6 and TRBJ1-3, is GAGVSQSPRYKVTKRGQDVALRCDPISGHVSLYWYRQALGQGPEFLTYFNYEAQQDKSGLPNDRFSAERPEGSISTLTIQRTEQRDSAMYRCASSLGSWASGNTIYFGEGSWLTVV.

This clone was observed once. The chain joins TRBV25-1 to TRBJ1-4; D remains ambiguous. V lost 1 base, J lost 5 bases, and 11 bases lay in between. Germline CDR1 is MGHDK and CDR2 is SYGVNS. The CDR3 has 15 amino acids. The CDR3: CASSELSGPNEKLFF. The CDR3 DNA reads as TGTGCCAGCAGTGAATTATCCGGACCGAATGAAAAACTGTTTTTT.

The gene calls are TRBV7-9 and TRBJ1-1; weak D call: TRBD1 (6 bases). V lost 6 bases and J lost 1, with 15 bases in between. Germline CDR1 is SEHNR and CDR2 is FQNEAQ (reference sequence). CDR3 size: 15 residues. CDR3 nucleotides: TGTGCCAGCAGTTTCGGACAGTTGAGGAACACTGAAGCTTTCTTT. It yields the protein CASSFGQLRNTEAFF.

This chain uses TRBV9 with TRBJ2-5; 15 bases are shared with TRBD2. J was trimmed by 4 bases and V by 4 bases; bases with no gene match: 8. CDR3 length: 17 residues. Germline V CDR1 and CDR2: SGDLS, YYNGEE. The CDR3, as DNA: TGTGCCAGCAGCCCCAGAGGACTAGCGGGGGGGGGAGAGACCCAGTACTTC. Amino acids: CASSPRGLAGGGETQYF.

The chain uses TRBV4-2 and TRBJ2-2; 7 bases line up with TRBD1. The CDR3 is 17 residues long. V was pared by 3 bases and J by 3 bases, with 10 bases of the junction left unmatched. CDR1 and CDR2 from the germline V gene are LGHNA and YNFKEQ. The CDR3 DNA reads as TGTGCCAGCAGCCACGAACCCGGGACAGCCCACACCGGGGAGCTGTTTTTT. It specifies CASSHEPGTAHTGELFF.

This chain uses TRBV10-3 with TRBJ1-4; 11 nucleotides match TRBD1. Germline loops: CDR1 ENHRY, CDR2 SYGVKD. Unmatched junction bases numbered 5, after V lost 3 bases and J lost 11 bases. This CDR3 spans 14 amino acids. CDR3 region: CAISDGTGGPKLFF. CDR3 coding DNA: TGTGCCATCAGTGACGGGACAGGGGGACCTAAACTGTTTTTT.

The chain combines TRBV4-1 with TRBJ1-1; D is perhaps TRBD1 (5 bases). V lost 0 bases and J lost 5, with 22 bases in between. The germline V gene encodes CDR1 MGHRA and CDR2 YSYEKL. This CDR3 is 18 amino acids long. The chain's CDR3 is CASSQDELWGAGRTEAFF. The CDR3 region has the DNA TGCGCCAGCAGCCAAGATGAGTTATGGGGAGCAGGGAGGACTGAAGCTTTCTTT.

The rearrangement uses TRBV14 and TRBJ2-7, with 7 bases fitting TRBD1. The germline V gene encodes CDR1 SGHDN and CDR2 FVKESK. CDR3 size: 15 residues. Trimming cost V 4 bases and J 3 bases; bases outside gene matches: 9. The CDR3 loop is CASSPLEGGHYEQYF. The CDR3 nucleotides read TGTGCCAGCAGCCCATTGGAAGGGGGCCACTACGAGCAGTACTTC.